The entry below gives a single T cell receptor beta chain sequence along with its context. Its antigen is undetermined. The CDR3 runs 15 residues. Germline lookup yields CDR1 LNHNV and CDR2 YYDKDF (reference sequence). Losses at the gene ends were 1 base for V and 8 bases for J; bases not matched to a gene: 2. Generated by immunoSEQ multiplex PCR, the TCRdb table keeps only in-frame clones and is missing some. This sample yields some 30,000 clones, of which about four fifths are seen a single time; over 15% belongs to the top ten. The sample belongs to a study of radiotherapy plus CTLA-4 blockade in lung cancer. Findings and caveats of the study: An expansion of tumor-derived TCR clones occurred in blood after radiotherapy plus ipilimumab.

The TCR originated in a human donor with non-small cell lung cancer that progressed on radiotherapy plus ipilimumab. The starting material was peripheral blood, obtained from a patient treated with radiotherapy plus ipilimumab. The rearrangement links TRBV15 to TRBJ2-2; TRBD2 agrees at 12 bases. In nucleotides, the CDR3 is TGTGCCACCAGCAGAGGACTAGCGGGAGCTGGGGAGCTGTTTTTT. It yields the protein CATSRGLAGAGELFF.